This T cell receptor (beta chain) was captured by sequencing in a study of blood T cell repertoires in COVID-19. Original processing notes: Amplification from reference gene primers served as the basis for estimated nucleated cell counts. Method: immunoSEQ multiplex PCR; TCRdb's copy keeps in-frame clones and lacks some. Clonal size and the V and J genes are those of that table, whereas D and trimming came from the DNA. The profile covers approximately 210,000 clones, with around 82% appearing a single time and approximately 4.6% taken by the ten largest. The CDR3 spans 15 residues. V was clipped by 1 base and J by 7 bases, with 14 bases between them. Germline CDR1 is PRHDT and CDR2 is FYEKMQ (reference sequence).

The sequence derives from a man aged 25 to 40 with acute COVID-19. The rearrangement uses TRBV13 and TRBJ1-3; no clear D gene. The specimen sequenced was PBMCs or T cells enriched from blood (not recorded which). In DNA form, the CDR3 reads TGTGCCAGCAGCTTAGTACTAGAGGGCTCGAACACCATATATTTT. Amino acid sequence: CASSLVLEGSNTIYF.